The clone carrying this T cell receptor beta chain was counted a single time. These data belong to a study of control samples from healthy donors and cancer patients. V lost 4 bases to trimming and J lost 4 bases, with 16 bases between them. The length of the CDR3 is 15 residues. CDR1 and CDR2 (germline): SGHRS, YFSETQ. Sequenced by immunoSEQ multiplex PCR; TCRdb stores in-frame clones only, minus some. This sample has about 120,000 clones, with around nine tenths found just once. The receptor comes from a man aged 30 to 45 in good health. Sequences were obtained from blood. This chain uses TRBV5-1 with TRBJ2-3; D call uncertain. The CDR3 nucleotides read TGCGCCAGCAGCCCCTTGGGTCCCCCCGCAGATACGCAGTATTTT. It specifies CASSPLGPPADTQYF.